The clone carrying this T cell receptor beta chain appeared a single time. This sample is drawn from a study of technical replicates of blood from a few donors. CDR1 and CDR2 from the germline V gene are SNHLY and FYNNEI. This CDR3 region has 16 residues. V shed 4 bases, J shed 3 bases, and the junction held 9 bases outside the gene matches. TCRdb keeps only in-frame clones here, not all; method: immunoSEQ multiplex PCR. This table has roughly 68,000 clones, 80% to 95% appearing once. The chain couples TRBV2 to TRBJ2-3, with 8 bases lining up with TRBD1. Sequencing was performed on PBMCs. The TCR comes from a human donor in good health. Some clones in this sample may be carry-over from other donors' samples. CDR3 DNA: TGTGCCAGCAGTGCTAACCAGGGGGCGAGGACAGATACGCAGTATTTT. It translates to CASSANQGARTDTQYF.